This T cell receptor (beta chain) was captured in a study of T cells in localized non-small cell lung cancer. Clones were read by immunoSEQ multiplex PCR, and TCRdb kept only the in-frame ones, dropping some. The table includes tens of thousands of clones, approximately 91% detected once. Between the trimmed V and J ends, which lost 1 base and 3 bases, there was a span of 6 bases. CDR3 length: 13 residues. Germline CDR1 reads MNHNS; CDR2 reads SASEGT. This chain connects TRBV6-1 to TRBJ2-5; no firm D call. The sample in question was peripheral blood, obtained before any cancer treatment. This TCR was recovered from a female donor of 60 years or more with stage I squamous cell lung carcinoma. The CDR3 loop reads CASSEVIKETQYF. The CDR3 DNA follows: TGTGCCAGCAGTGAAGTGATTAAAGAGACCCAGTACTTC.